This TCR beta chain appears in the sequencing data of a study of blood T cell repertoires in COVID-19. Study-level background: The study drew acute and convalescent COVID-19 samples from the United States, Italy and Spain.

Authors' analysis steps: For nucleated cells, counts were estimated from reference gene primer amplification. Sequencing was performed with immunoSEQ multiplex PCR; in TCRdb, only in-frame clones are kept and a portion is missing. That table gives V, J and clone size, and the DNA gave D and trimming. The sample shows about 89,000 clones, approximately 82% of them seen only once. Losses at the gene ends were 2 bases for V and 4 bases for J; bases not matched to a gene: 11. The length of the CDR3 is 17 residues. Germline V gene lookup returns CDR1 LNHDA and CDR2 SQIVND (reference sequence). The specimen was peripheral blood. V gene TRBV19 combines with J gene TRBJ1-2, with TRBD1 matching over 9 bases. The sequence was collected from an older man with acute or convalescent COVID-19. CDR3 sequence: CASSIPGTGSHFYGYTF. The CDR3 bases are TGTGCCAGTAGTATACCCGGGACAGGGTCCCACTTCTATGGCTACACCTTC.